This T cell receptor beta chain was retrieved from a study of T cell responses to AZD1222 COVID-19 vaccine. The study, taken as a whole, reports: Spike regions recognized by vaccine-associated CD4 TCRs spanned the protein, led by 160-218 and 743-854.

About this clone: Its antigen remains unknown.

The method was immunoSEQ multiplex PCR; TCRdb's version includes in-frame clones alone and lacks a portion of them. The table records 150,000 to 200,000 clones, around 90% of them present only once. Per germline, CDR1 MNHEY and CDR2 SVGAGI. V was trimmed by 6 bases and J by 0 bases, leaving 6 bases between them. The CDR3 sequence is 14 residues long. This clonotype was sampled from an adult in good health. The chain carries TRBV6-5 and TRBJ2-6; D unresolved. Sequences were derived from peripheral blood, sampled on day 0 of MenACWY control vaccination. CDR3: CASSAVSGANVLTF. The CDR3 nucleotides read TGTGCCAGCAGCGCCGTCTCTGGGGCCAACGTCCTGACTTTC.